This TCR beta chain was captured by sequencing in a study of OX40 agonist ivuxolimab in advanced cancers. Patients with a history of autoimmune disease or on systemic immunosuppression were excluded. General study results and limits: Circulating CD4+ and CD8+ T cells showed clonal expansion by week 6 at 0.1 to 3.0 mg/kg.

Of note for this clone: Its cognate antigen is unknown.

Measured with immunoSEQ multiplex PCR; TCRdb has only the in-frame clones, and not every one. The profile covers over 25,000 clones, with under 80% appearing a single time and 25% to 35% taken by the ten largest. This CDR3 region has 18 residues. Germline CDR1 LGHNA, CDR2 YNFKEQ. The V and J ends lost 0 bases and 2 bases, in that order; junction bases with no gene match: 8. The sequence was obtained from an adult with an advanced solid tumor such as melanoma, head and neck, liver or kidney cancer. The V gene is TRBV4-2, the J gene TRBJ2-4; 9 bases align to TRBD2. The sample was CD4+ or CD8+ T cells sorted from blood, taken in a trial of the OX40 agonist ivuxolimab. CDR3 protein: CASSQDWASGNTKNIQYF. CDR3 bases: TGTGCCAGCAGCCAAGATTGGGCTAGCGGGAATACCAAAAACATTCAGTACTTC.